Here is one T cell receptor beta chain with its context. The data are from a study of blood T cell repertoires in COVID-19. V lost 7 bases, J lost 2 bases, and 18 bases lay in between. Germline V lookup: CDR1 MGHRA, CDR2 YSYEKL. The CDR3 has 16 amino acids. TCRdb's table, derived via immunoSEQ multiplex PCR, lists solely in-frame clones and lacks some. The table includes about 280,000 clones, roughly 85% detected once. Everyone who took part was roughly 18 to 100 years old, and they came from fewer than 25 US areas. The source is a woman aged 45-60 years who had recovered from COVID-19. This chain connects TRBV4-1 to TRBJ2-1, with TRBD2 as a possible D gene (5 bases). Material: PBMCs or T cells enriched from blood (not recorded which). The CDR3 DNA sequence: TGCGCCAGCACCTTCCTCGCGAGCGGAGCCTACAATGAGCAGTTCTTC. Translated: CASTFLASGAYNEQFF.